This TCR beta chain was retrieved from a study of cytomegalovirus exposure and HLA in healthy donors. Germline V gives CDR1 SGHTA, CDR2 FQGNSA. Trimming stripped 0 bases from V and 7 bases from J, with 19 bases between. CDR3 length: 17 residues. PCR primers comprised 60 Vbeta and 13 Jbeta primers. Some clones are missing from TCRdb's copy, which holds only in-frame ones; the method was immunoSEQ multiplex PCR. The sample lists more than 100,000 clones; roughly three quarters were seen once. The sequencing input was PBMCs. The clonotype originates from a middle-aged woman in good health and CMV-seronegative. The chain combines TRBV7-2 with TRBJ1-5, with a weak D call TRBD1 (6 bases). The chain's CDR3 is CASSLATGTPVWQPQHF. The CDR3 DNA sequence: TGTGCCAGCAGCTTAGCGACCGGGACACCTGTTTGGCAGCCCCAGCATTTT.